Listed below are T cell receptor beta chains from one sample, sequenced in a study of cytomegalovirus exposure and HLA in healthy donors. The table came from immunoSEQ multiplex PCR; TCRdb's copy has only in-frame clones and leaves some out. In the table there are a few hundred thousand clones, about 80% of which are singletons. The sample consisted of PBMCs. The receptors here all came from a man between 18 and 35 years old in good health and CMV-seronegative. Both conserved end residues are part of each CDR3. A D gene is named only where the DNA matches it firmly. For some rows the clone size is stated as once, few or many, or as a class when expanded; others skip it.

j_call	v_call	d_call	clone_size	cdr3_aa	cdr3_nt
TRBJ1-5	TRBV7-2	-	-	CASSFTGTSNQPQHF	TGTGCCAGCAGCTTTACCGGGACAAGCAATCAGCCCCAGCATTTT
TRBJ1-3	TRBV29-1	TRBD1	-	CSVAGTGDSGNTIYF	TGCAGCGTTGCCGGGACAGGGGACTCTGGAAACACCATATATTTT
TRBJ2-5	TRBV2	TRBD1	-	CASNTVTGGETQYF	TGTGCCAGCAACACAGTGACAGGGGGGGAGACCCAGTACTTC
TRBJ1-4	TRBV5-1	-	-	CASSLGGRTNEKLFF	TGCGCCAGCAGTCTTGGGGGGAGAACTAATGAAAAACTGTTTTTT
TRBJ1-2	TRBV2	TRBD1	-	CASSEGQGAYGYTF	TGTGCCAGCAGTGAAGGACAGGGCGCGTATGGCTACACCTTC
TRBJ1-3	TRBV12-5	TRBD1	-	CASGLVRDRAPVGNTIYF	TGTGCTAGTGGTTTGGTTCGGGACAGGGCCCCGGTTGGAAACACCATATATTTT
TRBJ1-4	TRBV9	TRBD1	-	CASSVGTGDEKLFF	TGTGCCAGCAGCGTAGGGACAGGGGACGAAAAACTGTTTTTT
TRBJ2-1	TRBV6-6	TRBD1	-	CASSRRTGGHNEQFF	TGTGCCAGCAGTCGCCGGACAGGGGGGCACAATGAGCAGTTCTTC
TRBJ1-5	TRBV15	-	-	CATSGRDINQPQHF	TGTGCCACCAGCGGCCGGGACATCAATCAGCCCCAGCATTTT
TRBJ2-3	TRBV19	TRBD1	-	CASRRTGRLSTDTQYF	TGTGCCAGTAGGCGGACAGGGAGGTTAAGTACAGATACGCAGTATTTT
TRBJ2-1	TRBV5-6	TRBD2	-	CASSLVAGGRWEQFF	TGTGCCAGCAGCTTGGTAGCGGGGGGGCGGTGGGAGCAGTTCTTC
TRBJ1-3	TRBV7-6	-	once	CASSTTGSSGNTIYF	TGTGCCAGCAGCACAACAGGGAGCTCTGGAAACACCATATATTTT
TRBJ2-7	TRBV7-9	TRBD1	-	CASSIGQGAMSF	TGTGCCAGCAGCATCGGACAGGGGGCTATGTCCTTC
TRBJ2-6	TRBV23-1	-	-	CASSPTGSGANVLTF	TGCGCCAGCAGTCCCACTGGCTCTGGGGCCAACGTCCTGACTTTC
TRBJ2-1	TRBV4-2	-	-	CASSQSVWGVDEQFF	TGTGCCAGCAGCCAGAGTGTTTGGGGGGTGGATGAGCAGTTCTTC
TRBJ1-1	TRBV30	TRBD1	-	CAWSRTGVGENTEAFF	TGTGCCTGGAGTCGGACAGGGGTCGGAGAGAACACTGAAGCTTTCTTT
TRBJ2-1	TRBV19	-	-	CASSITSSYNEQFF	TGTGCCAGTAGTATCACTAGCAGTTACAATGAGCAGTTCTTC
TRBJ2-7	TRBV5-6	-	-	CASSPVGRDPTSEQYF	TGTGCCAGCAGCCCCGTCGGGAGAGACCCGACCAGCGAGCAGTACTTC
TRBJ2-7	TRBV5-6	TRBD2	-	CASSTGTRFEQYF	TGTGCCAGCAGCACCGGGACTAGATTTGAGCAGTACTTC
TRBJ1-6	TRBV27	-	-	CASSFDSISPLHF	TGTGCCAGCAGTTTTGACTCCATATCACCCCTCCACTTT
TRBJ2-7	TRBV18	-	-	CASSPGGTYEQYF	TGTGCCAGCTCACCAGGGGGGACCTACGAGCAGTACTTC
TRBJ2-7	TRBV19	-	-	CASSIAPFYEQYF	TGTGCCAGTAGTATAGCCCCCTTCTACGAGCAGTACTTC
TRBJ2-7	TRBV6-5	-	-	CASSRLYEQYF	TGTGCCAGCAGTCGACTTTACGAGCAGTACTTC
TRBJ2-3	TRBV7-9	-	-	CASSLVGSPDTQYF	TGTGCCAGCAGCTTAGTCGGTAGCCCAGATACGCAGTATTTT
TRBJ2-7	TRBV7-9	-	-	CASSFDEQYF	TGTGCCAGCAGCTTCGACGAGCAGTACTTC
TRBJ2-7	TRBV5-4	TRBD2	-	CASSLAGVGGYEQYF	TGTGCCAGCAGCTTGGCGGGAGTCGGGGGGTACGAGCAGTACTTC
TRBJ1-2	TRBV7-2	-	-	CASSLYYPGVYGYTF	TGTGCCAGCAGCTTATATTATCCAGGGGTTTACGGCTACACCTTC
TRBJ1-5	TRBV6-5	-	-	CASSYESNQPQHF	TGTGCCAGCAGTTACGAGAGCAATCAGCCCCAGCATTTT
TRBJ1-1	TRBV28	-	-	CASSSETDISEAFF	TGTGCCAGCAGTTCTGAGACAGATATTTCTGAAGCTTTCTTT
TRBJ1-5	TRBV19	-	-	CASSVASQGKSSNQPQHF	TGTGCCAGTAGTGTAGCCTCCCAGGGAAAGTCGAGCAATCAGCCCCAGCATTTT
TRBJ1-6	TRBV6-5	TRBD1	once	CASSPQGVSNSPLHF	TGTGCCAGCAGTCCTCAGGGGGTATCTAATTCACCCCTCCACTTT
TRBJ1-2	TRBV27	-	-	CASSLSQGNYGYTF	TGTGCCAGCAGTTTATCACAGGGAAACTATGGCTACACCTTC
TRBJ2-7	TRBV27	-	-	CASSLSVPRHEQYF	TGTGCCAGCAGTTTAAGCGTACCGAGACACGAGCAGTACTTC
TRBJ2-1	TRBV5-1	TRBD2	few	CASSLGREGNEQFF	TGCGCCAGCAGCTTGGGACGGGAGGGCAATGAGCAGTTCTTC
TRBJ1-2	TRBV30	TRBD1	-	CAWGTGYGYTF	TGTGCCTGGGGGACAGGCTATGGCTACACCTTC
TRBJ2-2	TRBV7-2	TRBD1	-	CASSSRQGGTGELFF	TGTGCCAGCAGCTCCCGACAGGGGGGCACCGGGGAGCTGTTTTTT
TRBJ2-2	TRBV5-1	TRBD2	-	CASSLPSGMNTGELFF	TGCGCCAGCAGCTTGCCTAGCGGGATGAACACCGGGGAGCTGTTTTTT
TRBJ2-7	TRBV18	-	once	CASSPFRGYEQYF	TGTGCCAGCTCACCCTTCAGGGGCTACGAGCAGTACTTC
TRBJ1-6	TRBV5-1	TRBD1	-	CASSLGDRVSSPLHF	TGCGCCAGCAGCTTGGGGGACAGGGTCTCTTCACCCCTCCACTTT
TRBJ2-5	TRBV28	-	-	CASSPHRRETQYF	TGTGCCAGCAGTCCACACAGGCGCGAGACCCAGTACTTC
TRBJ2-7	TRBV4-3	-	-	CASSQRFGLFYEQYF	TGCGCCAGCAGCCAAAGATTCGGGTTATTCTACGAGCAGTACTTC
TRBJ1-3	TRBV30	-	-	CARIVSGNTIYF	TGTGCCCGGATCGTATCGGGAAACACCATATATTTT
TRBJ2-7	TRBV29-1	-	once	CSVGSDSSYEQYF	TGCAGCGTTGGGTCTGATAGCTCCTACGAGCAGTACTTC
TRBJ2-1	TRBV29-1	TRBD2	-	CSVGRFGREFYNEQFF	TGCAGCGTTGGACGGTTTGGGAGGGAATTCTACAATGAGCAGTTCTTC